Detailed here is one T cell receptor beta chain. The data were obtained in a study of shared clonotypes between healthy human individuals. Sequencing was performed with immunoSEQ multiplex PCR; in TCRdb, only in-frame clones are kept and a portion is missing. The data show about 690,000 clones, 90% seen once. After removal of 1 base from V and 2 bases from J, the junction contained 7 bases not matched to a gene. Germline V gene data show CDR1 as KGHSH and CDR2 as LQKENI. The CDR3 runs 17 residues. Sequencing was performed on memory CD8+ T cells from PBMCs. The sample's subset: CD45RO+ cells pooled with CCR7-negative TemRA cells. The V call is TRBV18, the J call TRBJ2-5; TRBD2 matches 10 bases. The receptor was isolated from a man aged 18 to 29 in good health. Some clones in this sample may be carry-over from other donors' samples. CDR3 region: CASSPQGLAVPQETQYF. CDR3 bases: TGTGCCAGCTCACCACAAGGACTAGCGGTACCTCAAGAGACCCAGTACTTC.